These T cell receptor beta chains were read from a single sample in a study of shared clonotypes between healthy human individuals. Sequencing used immunoSEQ multiplex PCR; TCRdb keeps in-frame clones, though not all of them. The table includes about 490,000 clones, about 84% detected once. The sample consisted of PBMCs. These receptors all come from a woman in her thirties or forties in good health. Some clones in this sample may be carry-over from other donors' samples. The CDR3 runs from the conserved cysteine through the conserved F or W. The order of the fields is clone size, J gene, V gene, D gene, CDR3 DNA, CDR3 protein. The D gene is left open where the match is weak. Clone size is given for some rows only: seen once, a few or many times, or a class if the clone is expanded.

- | TRBJ2-2 | TRBV14 | - | TGTGCCAGCAGCTTGGCAGTTACGAACACCGGGGAGCTGTTTTTT | CASSLAVTNTGELFF
- | TRBJ2-2 | TRBV19 | - | TGTGCCAGTAGTAAAGGGACCGTTAACACCGGGGAGCTGTTTTTT | CASSKGTVNTGELFF
few | TRBJ1-4 | TRBV23-1 | - | TGCGCCAGCAGTCAATTCCTGTTTTTT | CASSQFLFF
- | TRBJ2-2 | TRBV9 | - | TGTGCCAGCACCTTGGACGGCGGGGAGCTGTTTTTT | CASTLDGGELFF
- | TRBJ2-2 | TRBV6-5 | - | TGTGCCAGCAGTTGGGACACCGGGGAGCTGTTTTTT | CASSWDTGELFF
- | TRBJ2-5 | TRBV29-1 | - | TGCAGCGTCGGGACCGACCGGGAGACCCAGTACTTC | CSVGTDRETQYF
- | TRBJ1-4 | TRBV6-4 | - | TGTGCCAGCAGTGAACACCCAGGGGAAAAACTGTTTTTT | CASSEHPGEKLFF
few | TRBJ2-7 | TRBV27 | TRBD2 | TGTGCCAGCAGTTTATTCGGGAGGCACGAGCAGTACTTC | CASSLFGRHEQYF
few | TRBJ2-7 | TRBV27 | TRBD2 | TGTGCCAGCAGTCCCCAAAATAGCGGGAGTTCTGACGAGCAGTACTTC | CASSPQNSGSSDEQYF
- | TRBJ2-7 | TRBV6-5 | TRBD1 | TGTGCCAGCAGTCGTCCGGGACAGGGGAAAGAAGAGCAGTACTTC | CASSRPGQGKEEQYF
- | TRBJ1-4 | TRBV4-1 | - | TGCGCCAGCAGCCGCCCGGGACTGGGAAATGAAAAACTGTTTTTT | CASSRPGLGNEKLFF
few | TRBJ2-2 | TRBV5-6 | - | TGTGCCAGTCAAACTGGATGGGAGGCCGGGGAGCTGTTTTTT | CASQTGWEAGELFF
- | TRBJ2-6 | TRBV6-1 | - | TGTGCCAGCGTCACAGCTGGGGCCAACGTCCTGACTTTC | CASVTAGANVLTF
few | TRBJ1-5 | TRBV30 | TRBD1 | TGTGCCTGGAGTGTAGACAGGGTTCAGCCCCAGCATTTT | CAWSVDRVQPQHF
- | TRBJ2-7 | TRBV10-2 | TRBD1 | TGCGCCAGCAGTGAGCCTGGGACAGGGGGGAGGTACGAGCAGTACTTC | CASSEPGTGGRYEQYF
- | TRBJ2-5 | TRBV9 | - | TGTGCCAGCAGCGTGGGGGGATACCAAGAGACCCAGTACTTC | CASSVGGYQETQYF
few | TRBJ1-5 | TRBV9 | - | TGTGCCAGCAGCGTATCCCCTCATAATCAGCCCCAGCATTTT | CASSVSPHNQPQHF
- | TRBJ2-5 | TRBV28 | - | TGTGCCAGCAGTTTATCGCCCGAGACCCAGTACTTC | CASSLSPETQYF
- | TRBJ1-2 | TRBV10-2 | - | TGCGCTAGCAGCCGACAGGAGGACTATGGCTACACCTTC | CASSRQEDYGYTF
- | TRBJ2-7 | TRBV28 | TRBD2 | TGTGCCACCAAACCGGGGGGGGCGGTCTACGAGCAGTACTTC | CATKPGGAVYEQYF
- | TRBJ2-2 | TRBV7-2 | - | TGTGCCAGCAGCTTTAGTCAGATGACCGGGGAGCTGTTTTTT | CASSFSQMTGELFF
- | TRBJ1-1 | TRBV7-2 | - | TGTGCCAGCAGCTTTCGAGACAGCATCAGGAACACTGAAGCTTTCTTT | CASSFRDSIRNTEAFF
few | TRBJ1-3 | TRBV5-1 | - | TGCGCCAGCAGCACCGGGGACACTAGGGACACCATATATTTT | CASSTGDTRDTIYF
- | TRBJ2-7 | TRBV6-4 | - | TGTGCCAGCAGGCAGGGTGGGGCCCCGCCAGGCTACGAGCAGTACTTC | CASRQGGAPPGYEQYF
- | TRBJ1-2 | TRBV9 | - | TGTGCCAGCAGGCCCGGAGGAGGGGATGGCTACACCTTC | CASRPGGGDGYTF
- | TRBJ2-6 | TRBV10-2 | - | TGCGCCAGCAGTGGAGTCTACACCTCTGGGGCCAACGTCCTGACTTTC | CASSGVYTSGANVLTF
- | TRBJ2-2 | TRBV6-5 | - | TGTGCCAGCAGGAAGGGTATCCGGACCGGGGAGCTGTTTTTT | CASRKGIRTGELFF
once | TRBJ1-5 | TRBV27 | TRBD1 | TGTGCCAGCAAGGGACAGGGAGCATCAAGGCCCCAGCATTTT | CASKGQGASRPQHF
- | TRBJ2-7 | TRBV7-8 | - | TGTGCCAGCAGCTTAGGCCCCGAGCAGTACTTC | CASSLGPEQYF
- | TRBJ2-5 | TRBV9 | TRBD2 | TGTGCCAGCAGCGGACCATTAGCGGGAGTCGGTGAGACCCAGTACTTC | CASSGPLAGVGETQYF
- | TRBJ2-5 | TRBV7-9 | - | TGTGCCAGCAGCTTAGTTGGTGGGCAAGAGACCCAGTACTTC | CASSLVGGQETQYF
few | TRBJ2-5 | TRBV27 | TRBD2 | TGTGCCAGCAGTATGACTAGCGGGTGGGAGGAGACCCAGTACTTC | CASSMTSGWEETQYF
- | TRBJ1-1 | TRBV5-1 | - | TGCGCCAGCAGCTTGGATGGGGGAGGATTCAACACTGAAGCTTTCTTT | CASSLDGGGFNTEAFF
- | TRBJ1-3 | TRBV10-3 | - | TGTGCCATCAGTGAGGCTCGAAACACCATATATTTT | CAISEARNTIYF
- | TRBJ2-5 | TRBV5-1 | TRBD2 | TGCGCCAGCGGGCGCGGGAGCCAAGAGACCCAGTACTTC | CASGRGSQETQYF
many | TRBJ2-7 | TRBV4-1 | TRBD2 | TGCGCCAGCAGCCAAGGGTGGACTAGCGGGTTCTCCTACGAGCAGTACTTC | CASSQGWTSGFSYEQYF
once | TRBJ2-2 | TRBV14 | - | TGTGCCAGCAGCCAAGTGTGGGGGCCCGGGGAGCTGTTTTTT | CASSQVWGPGELFF
- | TRBJ2-6 | TRBV11-3 | TRBD2 | TGTGCCAGCAGCTTAAATCCCAGACTAGCGGGGCCTTCTGGGGCCAACGTCCTGACTTTC | CASSLNPRLAGPSGANVLTF
- | TRBJ2-5 | TRBV27 | - | TGTGCCAGCAGTCCCCACCCAGAAGAGACCCAGTACTTC | CASSPHPEETQYF
- | TRBJ2-3 | TRBV19 | - | TGTGCCAGTAGTGAGGGGATGGTAGATACGCAGTATTTT | CASSEGMVDTQYF
few | TRBJ2-7 | TRBV21-1 | - | TGTGCCAGCAGCAAAGGGGTCGGGTACGAGCAGTACTTC | CASSKGVGYEQYF
- | TRBJ2-1 | TRBV28 | - | TGTGCCACCACCCGGGCCTCGAGCTCCTACAATGAGCAGTTCTTC | CATTRASSSYNEQFF
- | TRBJ1-1 | TRBV28 | - | TGTGCCAGCAGTCCCGAATGGGTTAGTAAAGCTTTCTTT | CASSPEWVSKAFF
- | TRBJ2-1 | TRBV10-2 | - | TGCGCCAGCAGGTCCTACAATGAGCAGTTCTTC | CASRSYNEQFF